The 12 T cell receptor beta chains presented below share a single source sample, sequenced in a study of cytomegalovirus exposure and HLA in healthy donors. PCR involved 60 Vbeta and 13 Jbeta primers. Method: immunoSEQ multiplex PCR; TCRdb's copy keeps in-frame clones and lacks some. The sample shows approximately 150,000 clones, 81% of them seen only once. The specimen sequenced was PBMCs. These TCRs come from a man aged 50-60 years in good health and CMV-seropositive.

The genes are TRBV28 and TRBJ2-5, with TRBD2 as a possible D gene (6 bases). In germline, CDR1 is MDHEN, CDR2 SYDVKM. The V end was cut by 6 bases, the J end by 5 bases, with 10 bases between. The CDR3 covers 12 residues. Written as DNA, the CDR3 is TGTGCCAGCAGGGAACGGGGGGAGACCCAGTACTTC. This translates into CASRERGETQYF.

The gene calls are TRBV5-6 and TRBJ2-5, with a possible D match to TRBD2 (6 bases). This CDR3 spans 16 amino acids. V gave up 1 base and J gave up 1 base, with 14 bases separating them. Germline CDR1 SGHDT, CDR2 YYEEEE. CDR3 protein: CASSLMAGRTQETQYF. DNA of the CDR3: TGTGCCAGCAGCTTGATGGCCGGGAGAACCCAAGAGACCCAGTACTTC. Using reference TRBV5-6 and TRBJ2-5 for the parts outside the CDR3, the full variable domain is DAGVTQSPTHLIKTRGQQVTLRCSPKSGHDTVSWYQQALGQGPQFIFQYYEEEERQRGNFPDRFSGHQFPNYSSELNVNALLLGDSALYLCASSLMAGRTQETQYFGPGTRLLVL.

The table lists this clone with a few counts. The chain uses TRBV2 and TRBJ1-1; 8 positions match TRBD1. The CDR3 spans 16 residues. Unmatched junction bases numbered 11, after V lost 6 bases and J lost 2 bases. The germline V gene encodes CDR1 SNHLY and CDR2 FYNNEI. CDR3 coding DNA: TGTGCCAGCAGGGTGACCTTCGACAGGGGAAACACTGAAGCTTTCTTT. It is translated as CASRVTFDRGNTEAFF.

The chain has TRBV23-1 and TRBJ1-3; D unresolved. TRBV23-1 is sorted into the ORF group, with uncertain function. Deletions cut 3 bases from V and 0 bases from J, with 6 bases between. The CDR3 contains 14 residues. CDR3 nucleotides: TGCGCCAGCAGTCATACAGTCTCTGGAAACACCATATATTTT. Translating it yields CASSHTVSGNTIYF.

The rearrangement joins TRBV6-1 to TRBJ2-7, with 11 bases fitting TRBD2. Germline V gives CDR1 MNHNS, CDR2 SASEGT. J gave up 3 bases and V 7 bases, and 8 bases lay outside the gene matches. The CDR3 contains 15 residues. CDR3 region: CASTVGLAGFYEQYF. The CDR3 DNA reads TGTGCCAGCACTGTCGGACTAGCGGGTTTCTACGAGCAGTACTTC.

The gene calls are TRBV4-1 and TRBJ2-7; the match to TRBD2 covers 7 bases. This CDR3 region has 15 residues. The germline V gene has CDR1 MGHRA and CDR2 YSYEKL. The V segment lost 1 base and the J segment 2 bases; nucleotides outside the gene matches: 5. The CDR3 region is CASSQVGGVTYEQYF. CDR3 DNA: TGCGCCAGCAGCCAAGTGGGGGGGGTAACCTACGAGCAGTACTTC.

V and J are TRBV20-1 and TRBJ2-3, with no clear D. This CDR3 has 10 amino acids. Per the germline V gene, CDR1 is DFQATT and CDR2 is SNEGSKA (reference sequence). In DNA form, the CDR3 reads TGCAGCGCCTACCGAGGAGAGCAGTATTTT. Amino acids: CSAYRGEQYF.

CDR3 sequence: CASTGSPTGPTTNEKLFF. In DNA, the CDR3 is TGCGCCAGCACAGGATCGCCGACAGGCCCCACAACTAATGAAAAACTGTTTTTT. This chain joins TRBV5-1 and TRBJ1-4, with a weak D call TRBD1 (6 bases). V was shortened by 6 bases and J by 0 bases, with 21 bases between the two germline ends. The CDR3 covers 18 residues. CDR1 is SGHRS and CDR2 is YFSETQ in the germline V gene.

J is TRBJ1-4 and V is TRBV19; no firm D call. Germline V gene sequence: CDR1 LNHDA, CDR2 SQIVND (reference sequence). The germline V and J ends were trimmed by 5 bases and 4 bases, with 11 bases remaining between them. There are 14 residues in the CDR3. The CDR3 DNA sequence: TGTGCCAGTAGTTTATACAGTATTAATGAAAAACTGTTTTTT. Its translation is CASSLYSINEKLFF. The full variable domain, rest sourced from reference TRBV19 and TRBJ1-4, is DGGITQSPKYLFRKEGQNVTLSCEQNLNHDAMYWYRQDPGQGLRLIYYSQIVNDFQKGDIAEGYSVSREKKESFPLTVTSAQKNPTAFYLCASSLYSINEKLFFGSGTQLSVL.

This sequence joins TRBV4-1 and TRBJ1-2, with D maybe TRBD1 (6 bases). Germline V gives CDR1 MGHRA, CDR2 YSYEKL. The CDR3 has 15 amino acids. The V gene lost 5 bases and the J gene lost 4 bases, with 17 bases spanning the gap. The CDR3 is CASSSGGGAVYGYTF. The CDR3 region has the DNA TGCGCCAGCAGCAGTGGAGGGGGGGCAGTCTATGGCTACACCTTC.

In its sample, this clone was seen a few times. CDR3 DNA: TGTGCCTGGAGTGGGAGGACAGGGGGGTTTGAAAAACTGTTTTTT. Translated, it gives CAWSGRTGGFEKLFF. The J gene is TRBJ1-4, the V gene TRBV30; TRBD1 agrees at 10 bases. Germline V lookup: CDR1 GTSNPN, CDR2 SVGIG (reference sequence). Trimming at V came to 1 base and at J to 7 bases, leaving 6 bases not matched to a gene. CDR3 length: 15 amino acids.

This chain joins TRBV18 and TRBJ2-3, with TRBD2 identical over 7 bases. The CDR3 has 16 residues. Unmatched junction bases numbered 10, after V lost 0 bases and J lost 7 bases. Germline CDR1 reads KGHSH; CDR2 reads LQKENI. The CDR3 bases are TGTGCCAGCTCACCACCTGCAGCGGGACGTTTTAATACGCAGTATTTT. This gives the protein CASSPPAAGRFNTQYF.